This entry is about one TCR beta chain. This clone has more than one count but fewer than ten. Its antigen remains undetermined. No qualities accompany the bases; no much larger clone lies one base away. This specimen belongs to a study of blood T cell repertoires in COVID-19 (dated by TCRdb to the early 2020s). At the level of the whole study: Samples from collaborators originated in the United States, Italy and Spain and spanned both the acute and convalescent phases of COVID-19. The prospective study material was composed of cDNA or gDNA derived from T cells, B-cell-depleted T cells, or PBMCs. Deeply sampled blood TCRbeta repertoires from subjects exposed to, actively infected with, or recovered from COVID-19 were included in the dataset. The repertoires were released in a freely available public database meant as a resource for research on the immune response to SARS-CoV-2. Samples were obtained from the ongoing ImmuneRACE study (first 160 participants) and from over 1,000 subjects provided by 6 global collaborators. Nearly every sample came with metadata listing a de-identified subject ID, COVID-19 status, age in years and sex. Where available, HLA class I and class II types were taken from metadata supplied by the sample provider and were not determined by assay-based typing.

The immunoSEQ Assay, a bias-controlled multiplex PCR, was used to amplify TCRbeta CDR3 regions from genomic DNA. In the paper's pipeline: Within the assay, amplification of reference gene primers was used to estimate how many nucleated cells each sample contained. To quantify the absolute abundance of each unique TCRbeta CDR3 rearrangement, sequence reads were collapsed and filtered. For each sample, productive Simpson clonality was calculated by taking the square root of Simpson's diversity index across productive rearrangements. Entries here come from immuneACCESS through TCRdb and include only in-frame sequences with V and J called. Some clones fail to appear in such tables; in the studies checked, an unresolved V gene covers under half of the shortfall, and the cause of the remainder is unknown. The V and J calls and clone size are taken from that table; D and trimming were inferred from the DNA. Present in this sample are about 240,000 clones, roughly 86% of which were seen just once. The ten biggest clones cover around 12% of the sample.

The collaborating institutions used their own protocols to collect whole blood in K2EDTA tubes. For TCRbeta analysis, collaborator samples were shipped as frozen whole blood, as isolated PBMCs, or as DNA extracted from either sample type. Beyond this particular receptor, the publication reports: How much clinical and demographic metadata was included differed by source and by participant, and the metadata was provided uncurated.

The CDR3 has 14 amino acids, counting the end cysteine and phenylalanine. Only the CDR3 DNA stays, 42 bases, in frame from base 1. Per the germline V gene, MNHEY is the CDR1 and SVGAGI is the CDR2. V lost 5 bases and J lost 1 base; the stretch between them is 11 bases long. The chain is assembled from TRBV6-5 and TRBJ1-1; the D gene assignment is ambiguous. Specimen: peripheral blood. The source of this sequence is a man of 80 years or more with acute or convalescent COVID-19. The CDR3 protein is CASSTFPGNTEAFF. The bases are TGTGCCAGCAGTACCTTCCCGGGGAACACTGAAGCTTTCTTT.